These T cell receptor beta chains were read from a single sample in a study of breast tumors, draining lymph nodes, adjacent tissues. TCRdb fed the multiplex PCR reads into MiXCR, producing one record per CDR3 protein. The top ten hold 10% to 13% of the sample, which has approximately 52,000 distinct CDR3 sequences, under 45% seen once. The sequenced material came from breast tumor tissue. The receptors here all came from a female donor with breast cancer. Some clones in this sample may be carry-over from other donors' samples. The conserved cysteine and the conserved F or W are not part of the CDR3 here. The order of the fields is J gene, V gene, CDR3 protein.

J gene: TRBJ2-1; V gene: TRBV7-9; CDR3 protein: ASSSPIEGIDEQF
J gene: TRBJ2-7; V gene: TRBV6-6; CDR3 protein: ASSPGGQGYMAEQY
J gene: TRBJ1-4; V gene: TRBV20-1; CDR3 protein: SARRQGETHVNNEKLF
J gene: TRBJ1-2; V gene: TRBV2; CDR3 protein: ASSKDRGSYGYT
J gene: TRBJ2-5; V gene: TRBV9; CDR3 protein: ASSVGVSTRETQY
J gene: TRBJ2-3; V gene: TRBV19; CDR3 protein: ASSSRTVRRGTDTQY
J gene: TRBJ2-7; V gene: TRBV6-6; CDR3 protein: ASISGTGGSYEQY
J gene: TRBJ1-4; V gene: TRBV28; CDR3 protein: ASSLGGATTNEKLF
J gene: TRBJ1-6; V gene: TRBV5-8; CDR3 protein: ASSLDRGINSPLH
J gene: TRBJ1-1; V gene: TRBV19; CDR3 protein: ASSIFGTGDTEAF
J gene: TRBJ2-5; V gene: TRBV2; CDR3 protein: ASSEHGSSGETQY
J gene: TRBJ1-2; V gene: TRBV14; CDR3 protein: ASSQSTASGGYT
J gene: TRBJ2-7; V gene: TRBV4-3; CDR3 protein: ASSQQIPGQGAYEQY
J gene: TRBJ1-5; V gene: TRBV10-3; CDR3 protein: AISAGQETNQPQH
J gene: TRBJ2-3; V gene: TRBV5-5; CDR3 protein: ASRRGLASNTQY
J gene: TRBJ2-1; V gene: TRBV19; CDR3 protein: ATVTSGNEQF
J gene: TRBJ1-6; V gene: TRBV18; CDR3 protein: ASSETGNNSPLH
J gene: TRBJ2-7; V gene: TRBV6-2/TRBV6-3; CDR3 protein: ASGRRDEQY
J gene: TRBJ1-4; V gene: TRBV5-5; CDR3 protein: ASSKRDTAANEKLF
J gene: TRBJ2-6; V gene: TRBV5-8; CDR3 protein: ASSARTGIGANVLT
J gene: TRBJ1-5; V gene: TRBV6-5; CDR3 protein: ASRGQNSNQPQH
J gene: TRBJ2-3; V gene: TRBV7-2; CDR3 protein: ASSPMSSTDTQY
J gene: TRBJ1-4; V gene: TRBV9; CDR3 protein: ASSTGHSNEKLF
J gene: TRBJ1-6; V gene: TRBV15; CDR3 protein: SYNSPLH
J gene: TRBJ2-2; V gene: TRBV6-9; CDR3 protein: ASSSSTGELF
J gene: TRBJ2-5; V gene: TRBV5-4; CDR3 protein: ASSLVSSGRAHKETQY
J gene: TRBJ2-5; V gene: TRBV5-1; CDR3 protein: ASSPGTDQETQY
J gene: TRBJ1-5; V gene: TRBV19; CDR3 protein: ASSMSVDQPQH
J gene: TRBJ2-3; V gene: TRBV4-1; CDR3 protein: ASSQVRAGVKDTQY
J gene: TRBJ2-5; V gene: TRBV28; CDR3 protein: ASSHGGSGQETQY
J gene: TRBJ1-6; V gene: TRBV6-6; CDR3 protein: ASSRQGRTTHNSPLH
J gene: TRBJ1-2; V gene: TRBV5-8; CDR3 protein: ASSPWKGDGYT
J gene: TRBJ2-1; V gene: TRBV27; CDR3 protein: ASSFHRLAGEVWEQF
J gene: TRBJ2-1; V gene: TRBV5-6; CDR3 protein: ASSGSGTLSNEQF
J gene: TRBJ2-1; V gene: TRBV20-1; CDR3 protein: SAPGLATNEQF
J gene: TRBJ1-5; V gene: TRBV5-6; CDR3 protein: ASSLGGGQNQPQH
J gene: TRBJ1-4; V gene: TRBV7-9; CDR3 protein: ASSSGTNEKLF
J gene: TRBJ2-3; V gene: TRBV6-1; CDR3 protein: ASRWGGTSTDTQY
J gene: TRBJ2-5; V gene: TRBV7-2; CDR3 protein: ASSLGALGTETQY
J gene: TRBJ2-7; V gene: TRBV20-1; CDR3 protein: SARSGTGSYEQY
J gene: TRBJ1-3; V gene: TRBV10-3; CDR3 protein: AISARPAGGNTIY
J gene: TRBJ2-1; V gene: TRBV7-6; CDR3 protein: ASSLVSGRSDEQF
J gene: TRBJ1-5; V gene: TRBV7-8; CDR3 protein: ASRGVAGSSNQPQH
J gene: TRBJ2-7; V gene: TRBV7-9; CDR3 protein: AGSPPRDRAPYEQY
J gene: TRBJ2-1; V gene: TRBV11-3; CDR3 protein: ASSLGTSGVYNEQF
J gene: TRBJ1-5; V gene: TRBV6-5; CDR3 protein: ASRSGTGPFGDQPQH
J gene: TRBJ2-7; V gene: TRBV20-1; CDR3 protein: SARDVASGASYEQY
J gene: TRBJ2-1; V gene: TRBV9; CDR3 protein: ASSVAVAGVDNEQF
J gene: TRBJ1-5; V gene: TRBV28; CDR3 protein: ASRRDGSGQPQH
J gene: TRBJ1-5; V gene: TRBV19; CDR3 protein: ASSLLTVGNQPQH
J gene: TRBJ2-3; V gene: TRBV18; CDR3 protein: ASSPQSTDTQY
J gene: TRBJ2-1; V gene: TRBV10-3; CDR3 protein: AISSGLAGPHNEQF
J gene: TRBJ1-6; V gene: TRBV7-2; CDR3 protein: ASSSKAGVGASPLH
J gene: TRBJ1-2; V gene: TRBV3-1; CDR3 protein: ASSPGANYGYT
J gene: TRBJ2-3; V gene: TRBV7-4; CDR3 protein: ASSFGTEVNTDTQY
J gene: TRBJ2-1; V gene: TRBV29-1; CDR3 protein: SAGQGGGNNEHF
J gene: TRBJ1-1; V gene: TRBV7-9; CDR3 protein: ASSLVRDRVTEAF
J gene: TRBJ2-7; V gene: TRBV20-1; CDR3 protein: SAREWDTGGYEQY